The clone carrying this TCR beta chain appeared a few times. The data originate from a study of molecular identifiers for immune sequencing clone quantification. Trimming took off 2 bases at V and 0 bases at J, with 15 bases between the two ends. Germline assignment: CDR1 SGDLS and CDR2 YYNGEE. This CDR3 region has 16 residues. TCRdb re-analysed the PCR reads in MiXCR, keeping a single row per CDR3 protein. The sample has 50,000 to 65,000 distinct CDR3 sequences, almost 25% seen once. This clonotype originated in a human donor in good health. Some libraries in this study had Jurkat cell RNA spiked in. The chain combines TRBV9 with TRBJ2-7; D is tentatively TRBD1 or TRBD2 (6 bases each). What was sequenced was naive CD8+ T cells from blood, with Jurkat cell RNA spiked in. This sample's subset: FACS-sorted CD8+CD4-CCR7+CD45RA+ naive T cells. CDR3 in DNA: TGTGCCAGCAGCGTTACAGGGACTTCCAGCTCCTACGAGCAGTACTTC. Residues: CASSVTGTSSSYEQYF.